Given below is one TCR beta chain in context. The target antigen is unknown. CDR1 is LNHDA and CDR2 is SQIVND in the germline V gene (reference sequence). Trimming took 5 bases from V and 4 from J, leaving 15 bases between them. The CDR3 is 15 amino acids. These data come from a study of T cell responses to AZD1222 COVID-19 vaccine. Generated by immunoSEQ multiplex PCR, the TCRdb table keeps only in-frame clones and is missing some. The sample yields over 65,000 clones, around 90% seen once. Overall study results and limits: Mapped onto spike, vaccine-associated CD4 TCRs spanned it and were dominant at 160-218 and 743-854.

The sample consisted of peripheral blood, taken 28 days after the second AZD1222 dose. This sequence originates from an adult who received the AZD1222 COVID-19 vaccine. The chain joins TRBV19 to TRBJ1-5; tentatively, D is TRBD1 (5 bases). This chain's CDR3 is CASSVLGGTNQPQHF. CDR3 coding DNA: TGTGCCAGTAGTGTGCTCGGGGGAACTAATCAGCCCCAGCATTTT.